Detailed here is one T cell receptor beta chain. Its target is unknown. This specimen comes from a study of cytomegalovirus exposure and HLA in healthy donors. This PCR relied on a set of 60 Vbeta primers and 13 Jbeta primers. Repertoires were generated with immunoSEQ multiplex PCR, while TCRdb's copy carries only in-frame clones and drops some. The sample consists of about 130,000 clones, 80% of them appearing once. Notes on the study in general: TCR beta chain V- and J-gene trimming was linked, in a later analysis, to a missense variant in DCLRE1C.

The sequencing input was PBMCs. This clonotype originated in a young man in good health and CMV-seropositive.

The CDR3 loop reads CASSSHGGYYNEQFF. CDR3 bases: TGTGCCAGTAGTTCCCACGGGGGATACTACAATGAGCAGTTCTTC. The chain couples TRBV19 to TRBJ2-1; tentative D call: TRBD2 (6 bases). The CDR3 covers 15 residues. CDR1 and CDR2 from the germline V gene are LNHDA and SQIVND (reference sequence). The V and J ends lost 5 bases and 3 bases respectively, with 14 bases between them.